A selection of T cell receptor beta chains follows, all from one sample in a study of T-cell reconstitution after alpha-beta-depleted transplantation in children. TCRdb reanalysed the PCR reads using MiXCR and keeps one entry per CDR3 protein. The sample holds about 290,000 distinct CDR3 sequences, over 9% seen once. Sequenced here: PBMCs, sampled before TCRalphabeta/CD19-depleted stem cell transplant. The receptors originated from a boy in the first two years of life with acute myeloid leukemia, due to receive a stem cell transplant. Each CDR3 is given with its conserved first and last residue.

CDR3 | J | V
CSVRTGYLGGYTF | TRBJ1-2 | TRBV29-1
CASRRGLAGNTGELFF | TRBJ2-2 | TRBV9
CASSMWTSDDEQFF | TRBJ2-1 | TRBV19
CASSLFSGTSSYEQYF | TRBJ2-7 | TRBV5-1
CASSLDGLPGNTIYF | TRBJ1-3 | TRBV27
CSARGTSGGVGTYNEQFF | TRBJ2-1 | TRBV20-1
CSAREPGLAGGLSYEQYF | TRBJ2-7 | TRBV20-1
CASSLADGVRAFF | TRBJ1-1 | TRBV7-2
CAIRIQGVNSPLHF | TRBJ1-6 | TRBV10-3
CASSLVSYEQFF | TRBJ2-1 | TRBV7-9
CASSYSGRFYEQYF | TRBJ2-7 | TRBV6-5
CASSLPKTSGRALDEQFF | TRBJ2-1 | TRBV7-2
CASSQEPGRPSTDTQYF | TRBJ2-3 | TRBV3-1
CSASHRDRVLSYEQYF | TRBJ2-7 | TRBV20-1
CASSSRVLSTDTQYF | TRBJ2-3 | TRBV7-9
CASSFDRGRAETQYF | TRBJ2-5 | TRBV19
CSASSGGGYNEQFF | TRBJ2-1 | TRBV20-1
CASSVGWTYNSPLHF | TRBJ1-6 | TRBV7-2
CASSPSGRRETQYF | TRBJ2-5 | TRBV27
CASSQDFREGLYEQYF | TRBJ2-7 | TRBV14
CASSLPPRTSGGASSYNEQFF | TRBJ2-1 | TRBV5-1
CASSFGLAASYEQYF | TRBJ2-7 | TRBV12-3/TRBV12-4
CSARPLRSINYGYTF | TRBJ1-2 | TRBV20-1
CASSVGPRSSYEQYF | TRBJ2-7 | TRBV9
CASSFSGRGYNEQFF | TRBJ2-1 | TRBV5-1
CASTRLAGGPPGELFF | TRBJ2-2 | TRBV12-3/TRBV12-4
CASSPTQNRELFF | TRBJ2-2 | TRBV28
CASSLVRLAELTDTQYF | TRBJ2-3 | TRBV28
CASSLDSRGPREETQYF | TRBJ2-5 | TRBV11-2
CSVGGRGRFGAKNIQYF | TRBJ2-4 | TRBV29-1
CSVEGQGMGEQYF | TRBJ2-7 | TRBV29-1
CASSLLGTSYEQYF | TRBJ2-7 | TRBV7-8
CASSLTGTVLRETQYF | TRBJ2-5 | TRBV7-3
CASSRLAVGSYEQYF | TRBJ2-7 | TRBV28
CASSFYPGTANEKLFF | TRBJ1-4 | TRBV7-2
CASSPREEDQETQYF | TRBJ2-5 | TRBV18
CASSQEGQGKRVTQYF | TRBJ2-3 | TRBV3-1
CASSFVTGNTGELFF | TRBJ2-2 | TRBV5-1
CASSFTDRVNQPQHF | TRBJ1-5 | TRBV28
CSVEDTGTYEQYF | TRBJ2-7 | TRBV29-1
CASSIDLSRNEQYF | TRBJ2-7 | TRBV19
CASSYDQVTYEQYF | TRBJ2-7 | TRBV6-5
CASSFWTGLAKNIQYF | TRBJ2-4 | TRBV5-6
CASSLLWDRANSPLHF | TRBJ1-6 | TRBV5-1
CASSSSGTLLNTEAFF | TRBJ1-1 | TRBV6-5
CASSYRTSGANTGELFF | TRBJ2-2 | TRBV6-5
CASSLAGLAGVETQYF | TRBJ2-5 | TRBV5-1
CASTLMGGVGELFF | TRBJ2-2 | TRBV5-4
CASSLGDPAPPLHF | TRBJ1-6 | TRBV5-1
CASSLGRLGYEQYF | TRBJ2-7 | TRBV28